The T cell receptor (beta chain) described here comes from a study of T cells in Graves' hyperthyroidism and ophthalmopathy. Turning to the study itself: Peripheral blood was obtained at initial diagnosis, preceding any treatment. Study conclusions and caveats: In the blood, most expanded thyroid clonotypes above 0.001 appeared as well.

Together with thyroid ultrasound, orbital computed tomography, serum thyroxine and TRAb, clinical symptoms were used for diagnoses. The V gene's germline CDR1 is KGHSH and CDR2 LQKENI. CDR3 length equals 13 residues. The V end was cut by 2 bases, the J end by 4 bases, with 8 bases between. This clonotype was counted at least ten times. Its antigen is currently unknown. The CDR3 regions of TCR beta were amplified from RNA transcripts. The HTBI set primed first-round TCR CDR3 RT-PCR. MiXCR was run by TCRdb on the multiplex PCR reads, yielding one entry per CDR3 protein. The sample carries about 700,000 distinct CDR3 sequences, 12% to 15% recorded once.

Sequences were obtained from blood. The V and J genes are TRBV18 and TRBJ2-5; a possible D gene is TRBD2 (5 bases). The TCR comes from a woman younger than 35 with Graves' hyperthyroidism. CDR3 coding DNA: TGTGCCAGCTCACCAGGGAGTGGAGAGACCCAGTACTTC. This sequence encodes CASSPGSGETQYF.